This entry is about one T cell receptor beta chain. The data were obtained in a study of blood T cell repertoires in COVID-19. Study at large: Acute-phase and convalescent COVID-19 samples originated in the United States, Italy and Spain.

Using immunoSEQ multiplex PCR, the repertoire was profiled, and TCRdb retains in-frame clones only, with some absent. The table includes hundreds of thousands of clones, around 88% detected once. The sequenced sample was peripheral blood. This sequence originates from a woman aged 60 to 75 with COVID-19, enrolled during active disease.

CDR3 DNA: TGTGCCAGCAGCGGGGGGCAAGACGAGCAGTACTTC. Its translation: CASSGGQDEQYF. V usage is TRBV12-3 or TRBV12-4 and J usage is TRBJ2-7, with D tentatively TRBD2 (7 bases). This CDR3 spans 12 amino acids. The V end lost 6 bases, the J end lost 5 bases, and 11 bases lay between the germline ends.